This T cell receptor beta chain is drawn from a study of blood T cells in healthy people across ages. Primed by a sample-barcoded 5' primer and a J-beta primer mix, a second PCR proceeded for roughly 6 to 12 cycles. TCRdb re-called the 5' RACE reads through MiXCR, storing one row per CDR3 protein. The sample carries over 950,000 distinct CDR3 sequences, 51% recorded once. V was clipped by 3 bases and J by 2 bases; unmatched bases: 3. The CDR3 runs to 14 residues. CDR1 is SGDLS, CDR2 YYNGEE, per germline. The source of this sequence is a woman aged 55-75 years in good health. Sequencing was done on a sample of blood. J is TRBJ2-3 and V is TRBV9, with 7 bases lining up with TRBD1. CDR3 DNA sequence: TGTGCCAGCAGCGCCGACAGGGCCACAGATACGCAGTATTTT. Protein product: CASSADRATDTQYF.